This record concerns one T cell receptor beta chain sequence. Its antigen is undetermined. This record belongs to a study of response to subunit inactivated influenza vaccine. Study-level results: A suggestion made by the authors is that each seasonal influenza vaccination recruits few new T cells.

Germline V CDR1 and CDR2: KGHSH, LQKENI. V gave up 5 bases and J gave up 12 bases; unmatched junction bases: 10. The CDR3 is made up of 13 amino acids. TCRdb passed the RT-PCR reads through MiXCR, listing each CDR3 protein once. The table shows around 300,000 distinct CDR3 sequences, with 20% to 25% occurring only once. Here the sequenced sample was PBMCs from blood, taken approximately 20 months after vaccination. V is TRBV18 and J is TRBJ1-1; 9 nucleotides align to TRBD1. This receptor was obtained from a man aged 45-69 years who received an inactivated influenza vaccine. The DNA for the CDR3 is TGTGCCAGCTCAGCCGGGACAGGGTCGATGACTTTCTTT. It is translated as CASSAGTGSMTFF.